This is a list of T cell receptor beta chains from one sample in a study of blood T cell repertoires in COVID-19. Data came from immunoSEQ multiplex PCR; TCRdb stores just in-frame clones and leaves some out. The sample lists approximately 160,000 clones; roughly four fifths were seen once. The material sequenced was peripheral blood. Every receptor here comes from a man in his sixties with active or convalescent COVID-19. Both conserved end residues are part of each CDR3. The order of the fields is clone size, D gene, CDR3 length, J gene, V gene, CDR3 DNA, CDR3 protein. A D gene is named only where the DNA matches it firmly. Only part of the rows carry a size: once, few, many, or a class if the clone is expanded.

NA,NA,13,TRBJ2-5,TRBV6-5,TGTGCCAGCAGATTGGGGCGCCAAGAGACCCAGTACTTC,CASRLGRQETQYF
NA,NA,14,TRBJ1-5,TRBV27,TGTGCCAGCAGTTTATCTCACAGGAATCAGCCCCAGCATTTT,CASSLSHRNQPQHF
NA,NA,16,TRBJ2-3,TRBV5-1,TGCGCCAGCAGCTGGGCCACTAGTTCCCCCACAGATACGCAGTATTTT,CASSWATSSPTDTQYF
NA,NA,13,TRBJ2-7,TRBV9,TGTGCCAGCAGCGCTGCGAACTCCTACGAGCAGTACTTC,CASSAANSYEQYF
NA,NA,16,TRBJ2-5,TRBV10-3,TGTGCCATCAGTCCCCGGTTAGACTACCCACAAGAGACCCAGTACTTC,CAISPRLDYPQETQYF
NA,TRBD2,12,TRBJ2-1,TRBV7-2,TGTGCCAGCAGCTTAAGCGGGAGGAATGAGTTCTTC,CASSLSGRNEFF
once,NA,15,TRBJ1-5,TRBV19,TGTGCCAGTAGTATAGTGGACAGCTTCAATCAGCCCCAGCATTTT,CASSIVDSFNQPQHF
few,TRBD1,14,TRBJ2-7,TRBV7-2,TGTGCCAGCAGCCCACAGGGGGGCGCCTACGAGCAGTACTTC,CASSPQGGAYEQYF
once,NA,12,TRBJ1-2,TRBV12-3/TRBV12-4,TGTGCCAGCAGTTTATCCCTCTATGGCTACACCTTC,CASSLSLYGYTF
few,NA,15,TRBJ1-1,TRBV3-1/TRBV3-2,TGTGCCAGCAGCCAGGGGGGAGGTTTCGCTTCAGGAGCTTTCTTT,CASSQGGGFASGAFF
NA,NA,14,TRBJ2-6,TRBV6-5,TGTGCCAGCCTAACCGGGACAGGGGCCAACGTCCTGACTTTC,CASLTGTGANVLTF
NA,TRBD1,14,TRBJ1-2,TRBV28,TGTGCCAGCAGCACAGGGGGCGTATGGAATGGCTACACCTTC,CASSTGGVWNGYTF
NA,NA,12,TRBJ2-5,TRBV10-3,TGTGCCATCAGTAAAGGAGAAGAGACCCAGTACTTC,CAISKGEETQYF
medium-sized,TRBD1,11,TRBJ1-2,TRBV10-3,TGTGCCACAGGACAGGGCGATGGCTACACCTTC,CATGQGDGYTF
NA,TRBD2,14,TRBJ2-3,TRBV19,TGTGCCAGTAGTCAGGGACTAGGAGGAGATACGCAGTATTTT,CASSQGLGGDTQYF
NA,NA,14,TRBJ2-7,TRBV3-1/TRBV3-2,TGTGCCAGCTCCGTGGGACACCTCTCCTACGAGCAGTACTTC,CASSVGHLSYEQYF
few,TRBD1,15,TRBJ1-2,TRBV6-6,TGTGCCAGCAGTCTCAGAGGGGGCGCGATCTATGGCTACACCTTC,CASSLRGGAIYGYTF
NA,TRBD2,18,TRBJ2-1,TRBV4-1,TGCGCCAGCAGCCAAACCGGGACTAGCGGGAGCTCCTACAATGAGCAGTTCTTC,CASSQTGTSGSSYNEQFF
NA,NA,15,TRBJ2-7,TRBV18,TGTGCCAGCTCACCCAGACAGGAGTTAGCCTACGAGCAGTACTTC,CASSPRQELAYEQYF